This T cell receptor beta chain was sequenced during a study of blood T cell repertoires in COVID-19. Overall study: Sources were T cells, B-cell-depleted T cells, or PBMCs; the material itself was cDNA or gDNA.

Recruitment covered under 25 US areas and drew participants whose ages spanned roughly 18 to 100 years. Participant reports of clinical history set cohort assignment. What the recovered Cohort 3 donors had was two negative PCRs, clearance, or symptom resolution. Produced via immunoSEQ multiplex PCR; TCRdb's table is partial and in-frame only. The top ten clones hold roughly 1.9% of a sample with under 300,000 clones, about nine tenths of them seen once. This CDR3 region has 11 residues. Trimming pared 5 bases from V and 6 bases from J, leaving 7 bases between. Germline values: CDR1 MDHEN, CDR2 SYDVKM.

The source material was PBMCs or T cells enriched from blood (not recorded which). This receptor was identified in an older woman who had recovered from COVID-19. The chain has TRBV28 and TRBJ1-1, with D unresolved. CDR3 residues: CASSRRAEAFF. The DNA of the CDR3 is TGTGCCAGCAGTAGACGGGCTGAAGCTTTCTTT.